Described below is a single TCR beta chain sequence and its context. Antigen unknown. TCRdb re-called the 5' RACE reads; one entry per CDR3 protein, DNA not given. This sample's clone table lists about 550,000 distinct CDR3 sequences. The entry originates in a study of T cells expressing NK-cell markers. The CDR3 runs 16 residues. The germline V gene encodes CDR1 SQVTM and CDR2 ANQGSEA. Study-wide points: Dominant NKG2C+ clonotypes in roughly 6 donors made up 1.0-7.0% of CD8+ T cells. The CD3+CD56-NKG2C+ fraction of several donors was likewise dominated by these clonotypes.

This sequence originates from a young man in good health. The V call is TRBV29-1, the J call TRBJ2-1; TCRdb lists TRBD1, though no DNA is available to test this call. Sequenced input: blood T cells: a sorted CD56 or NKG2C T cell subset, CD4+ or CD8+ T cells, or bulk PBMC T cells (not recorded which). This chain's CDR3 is CSVPVGVSSSYNEQFF.